This TCR beta chain derives from a study of shared clonotypes between healthy human individuals. Splitting of each subset's genomic DNA was done evenly across several immunoSEQ plates. The data were produced by immunoSEQ multiplex PCR, yet TCRdb's version contains in-frame clones alone and is incomplete. The sample has millions of clones, less than 95% seen once. General observations from the study: Across four donors, naive CD4 shared around 5%, naive CD8 around 3.8%, memory CD4 over 2%, memory CD8 roughly 0.37%. Rarefaction gave evidence that sorted-subset sequencing remained incomplete despite large depth. Relative to memory subsets, naive subsets generally showed larger estimated richness.

Germline V CDR1 and CDR2: SGDLS, YYNGEE. The CDR3 loop spans 16 amino acids. V was clipped by 4 bases and J by 1 base; unmatched bases: 5. Notes on this clone: The target antigen is unknown.

In the naive CD8 group, cells lacked CD45RO and were positively selected for CCR7, so terminally differentiated effector memory CD45RA+ cells were left out. The TCR comes from a man between 18 and 29 years old in good health. The V and J genes are TRBV9 and TRBJ2-7; TRBD2 aligns across 13 bases. The sample was naive CD8+ T cells sorted from blood. As DNA, the CDR3 is TGTGCCAGCAGCTCGGGACTAGCGGGGCCTTCCTACGAGCAGTACTTC. It yields the protein CASSSGLAGPSYEQYF.